This record concerns one T cell receptor beta chain sequence. Its antigen is still unknown. The sample is drawn from a study of identifying expanded T cells in peripheral blood. Clones were sequenced by immunoSEQ multiplex PCR, and TCRdb holds only the in-frame ones, with some missing. The sample shows about 130,000 clones, about 86% of them seen only once. Trimming took 3 bases from V and 0 from J; bases not matched to a gene: 1. CDR1 and CDR2 (germline): SGHTA, FQGTGA. This CDR3 is built from 14 residues. During the collection period, no donor immune events like infections were recorded. General study results and limits: Around 1.2 clones differed between technical replicates, versus roughly 16 and 20 over time.

This chain joins TRBV7-3 and TRBJ2-7; TRBD1 matches 8 bases. Sequenced material: blood. The source of this sequence is a person aged 18 to 70 in good health. CDR3 DNA sequence: TGTGCCAGCAGCTTTCAGGGGGCCTCCTACGAGCAGTACTTC. Amino acids: CASSFQGASYEQYF.